This TCR beta chain was sequenced during a study of cytomegalovirus exposure and HLA in healthy donors. Notes on the study in general: Later on, a genetic analysis was performed. It linked a missense variant in DCLRE1C with V- and J-gene trimming of TCR beta. Whilst most TCR sequences proved rare, a subset of public TCRs occurred across many donors. The classifier reportedly diagnosed cytomegalovirus status with high specificity and sensitivity.

Germline V CDR1 and CDR2: MNHEY, SMNVEV (reference sequence). Trimming removed 5 bases from V and 7 bases from J; junction bases left unmatched: 4. This CDR3 has 14 residues. The PCR employed 60 Vbeta primers together with 13 Jbeta primers. TCRdb's table, derived via immunoSEQ multiplex PCR, lists solely in-frame clones and lacks some. Of 150,000 to 250,000 clones in the sample, roughly 72% were seen once. Regarding this clone: Its antigen is not known.

V is TRBV27 and J is TRBJ2-2; 10 nucleotides align to TRBD2. The specimen sequenced was PBMCs. The receptor was isolated from a man aged 30 to 39 in good health and CMV-seronegative. The CDR3 protein is CASSPGTSDGELFF. The CDR3 DNA reads as TGTGCCAGCAGTCCCGGGACTAGCGACGGGGAGCTGTTTTTT.